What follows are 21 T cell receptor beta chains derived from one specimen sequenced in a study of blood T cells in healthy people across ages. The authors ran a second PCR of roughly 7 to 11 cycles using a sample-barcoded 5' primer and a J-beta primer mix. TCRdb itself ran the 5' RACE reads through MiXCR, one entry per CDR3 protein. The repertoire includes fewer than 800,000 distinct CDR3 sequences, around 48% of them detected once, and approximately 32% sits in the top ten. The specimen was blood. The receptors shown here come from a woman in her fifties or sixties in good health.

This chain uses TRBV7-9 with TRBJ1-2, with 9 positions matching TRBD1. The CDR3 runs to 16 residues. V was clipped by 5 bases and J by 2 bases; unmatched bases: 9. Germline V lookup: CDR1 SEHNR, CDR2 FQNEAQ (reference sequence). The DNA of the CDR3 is TGTGCCAGCAGCCCACCCCGACAGGGGGAGAACTATGGCTACACCTTC. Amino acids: CASSPPRQGENYGYTF.

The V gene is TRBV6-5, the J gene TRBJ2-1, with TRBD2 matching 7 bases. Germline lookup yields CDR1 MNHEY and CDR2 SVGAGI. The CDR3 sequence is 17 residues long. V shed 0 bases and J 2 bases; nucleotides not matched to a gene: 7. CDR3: CASSYSRGRAPYNEQFF. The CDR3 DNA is TGTGCCAGCAGTTACTCTCGGGGGAGGGCCCCCTACAATGAGCAGTTCTTC.

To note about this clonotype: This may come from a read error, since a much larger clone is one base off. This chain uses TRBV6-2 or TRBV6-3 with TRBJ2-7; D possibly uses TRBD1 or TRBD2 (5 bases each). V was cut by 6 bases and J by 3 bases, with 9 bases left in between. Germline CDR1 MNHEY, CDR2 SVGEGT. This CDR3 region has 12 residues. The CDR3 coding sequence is TGTGCCAGCAGGTGGGACGGCTACGAGCAGTACTTC. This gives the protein CASRWDGYEQYF.

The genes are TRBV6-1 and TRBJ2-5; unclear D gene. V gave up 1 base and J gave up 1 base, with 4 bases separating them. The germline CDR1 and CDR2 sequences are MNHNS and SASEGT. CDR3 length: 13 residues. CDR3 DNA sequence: TGTGCCAGCAGTGAAGGGTTCCAAGAGACCCAGTACTTC. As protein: CASSEGFQETQYF.

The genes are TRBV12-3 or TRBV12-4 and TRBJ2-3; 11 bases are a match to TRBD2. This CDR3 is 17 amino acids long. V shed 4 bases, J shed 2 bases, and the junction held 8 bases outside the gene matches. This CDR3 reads CASSSGLAGIYTDTQYF. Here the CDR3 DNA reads TGTGCCAGCAGTTCTGGACTAGCGGGTATATACACAGATACGCAGTATTTT.

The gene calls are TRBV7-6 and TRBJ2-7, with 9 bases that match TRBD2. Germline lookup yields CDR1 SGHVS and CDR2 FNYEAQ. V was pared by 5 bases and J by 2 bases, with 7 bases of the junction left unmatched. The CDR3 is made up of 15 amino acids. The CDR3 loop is CASSAPGLAPYEQYF. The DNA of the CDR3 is TGTGCCAGCAGCGCACCGGGACTAGCTCCCTACGAGCAGTACTTC.

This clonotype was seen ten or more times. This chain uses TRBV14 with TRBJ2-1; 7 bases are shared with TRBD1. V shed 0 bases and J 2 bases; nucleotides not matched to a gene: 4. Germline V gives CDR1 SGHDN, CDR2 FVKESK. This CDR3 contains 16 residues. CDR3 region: CASSQDPGQPYNEQFF. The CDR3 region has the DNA TGTGCCAGCAGCCAAGATCCGGGACAGCCCTACAATGAGCAGTTCTTC. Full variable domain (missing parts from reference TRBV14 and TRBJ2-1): EAGVTQFPSHSVIEKGQTVTLRCDPISGHDNLYWYRRVMGKEIKFLLHFVKESKQDESGMPNNRFLAERTGGTYSTLKVQPAELEDSGVYFCASSQDPGQPYNEQFFGPGTRLTVL.

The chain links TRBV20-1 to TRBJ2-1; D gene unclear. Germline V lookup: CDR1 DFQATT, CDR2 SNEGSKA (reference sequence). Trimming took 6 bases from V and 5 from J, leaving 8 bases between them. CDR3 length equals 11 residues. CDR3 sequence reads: CSAIINNEQFF. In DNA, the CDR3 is TGCAGTGCGATCATAAACAATGAGCAGTTCTTC.

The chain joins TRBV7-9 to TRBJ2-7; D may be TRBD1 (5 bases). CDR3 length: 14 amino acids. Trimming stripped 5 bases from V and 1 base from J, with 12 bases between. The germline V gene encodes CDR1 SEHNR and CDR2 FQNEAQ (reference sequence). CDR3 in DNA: TGTGCCAGCAGCCCAGGGTGGGGATCCTACGAGCAGTACTTC. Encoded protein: CASSPGWGSYEQYF.

CDR3 sequence reads: CASSPVSGNEQFF. The CDR3 DNA is TGCGCCAGCAGCCCCGTTTCGGGCAATGAGCAGTTCTTC. The gene calls are TRBV5-1 and TRBJ2-1; D ambiguous. V lost 4 bases and J 6 bases, leaving 11 bases between the germline ends. The CDR3 runs 13 residues. Looked up from germline, CDR1 is SGHRS and CDR2 is YFSETQ.

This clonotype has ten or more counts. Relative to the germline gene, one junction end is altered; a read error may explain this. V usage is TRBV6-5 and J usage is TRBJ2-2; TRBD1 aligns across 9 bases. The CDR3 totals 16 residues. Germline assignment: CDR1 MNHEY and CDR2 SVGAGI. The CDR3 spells CASSSLGTGNAGELFF. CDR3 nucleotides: TGTGCCAGCAGTTCCCTAGGGACAGGGAACGCCGGGGAGCTGTTTTTT.

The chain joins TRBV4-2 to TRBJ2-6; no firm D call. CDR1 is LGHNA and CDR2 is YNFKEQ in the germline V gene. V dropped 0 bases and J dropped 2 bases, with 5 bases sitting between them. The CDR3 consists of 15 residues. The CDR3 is CASSQDGAGANVLTF. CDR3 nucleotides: TGTGCCAGCAGCCAAGATGGGGCTGGGGCCAACGTCCTGACTTTC.

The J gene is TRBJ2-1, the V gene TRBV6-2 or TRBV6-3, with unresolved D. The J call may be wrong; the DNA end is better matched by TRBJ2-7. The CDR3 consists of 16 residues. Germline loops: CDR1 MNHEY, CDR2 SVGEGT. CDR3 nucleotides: TGTGCCAGCACCCTTCCCTTACCAAGCTCCTACAATGAGCAGTACTTC. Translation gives CASTLPLPSSYNEQYF.

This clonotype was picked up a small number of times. The CDR3: CSVHGTASSYEQYF. Here the CDR3 DNA reads TGCAGTGTTCATGGGACAGCCAGCTCCTACGAGCAGTACTTC. The J gene is TRBJ2-7, the V gene TRBV20-1, with 7 bases fitting TRBD1. This CDR3 contains 14 residues. Germline-derived CDR1 and CDR2 are DFQATT and SNEGSKA (reference sequence). With 7 bases clipped from V and 0 bases from J, the junction kept 9 bases outside the gene matches.

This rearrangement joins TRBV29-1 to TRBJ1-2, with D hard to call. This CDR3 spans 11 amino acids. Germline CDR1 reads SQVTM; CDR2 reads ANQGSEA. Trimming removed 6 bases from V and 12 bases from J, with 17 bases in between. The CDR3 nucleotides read TGCAGCGTGCGGCCGGAGGACGGCCACACCTTC. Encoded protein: CSVRPEDGHTF.

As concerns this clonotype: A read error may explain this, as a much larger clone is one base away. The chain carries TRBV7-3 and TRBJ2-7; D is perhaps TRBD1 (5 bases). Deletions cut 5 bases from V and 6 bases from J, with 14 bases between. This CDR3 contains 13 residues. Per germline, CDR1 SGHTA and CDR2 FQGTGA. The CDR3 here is CASSAIAGSEQYF. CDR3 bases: TGTGCCAGCAGCGCAATAGCAGGGTCCGAGCAGTACTTC.

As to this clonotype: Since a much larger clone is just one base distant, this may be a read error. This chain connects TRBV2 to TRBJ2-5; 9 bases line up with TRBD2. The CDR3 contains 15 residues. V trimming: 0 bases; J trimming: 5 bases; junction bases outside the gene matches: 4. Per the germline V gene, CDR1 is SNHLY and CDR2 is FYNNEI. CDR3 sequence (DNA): TGTGCCAGCAGTGAAGCTGGCGGGAGGGATGAGACCCAGTACTTC. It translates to CASSEAGGRDETQYF.

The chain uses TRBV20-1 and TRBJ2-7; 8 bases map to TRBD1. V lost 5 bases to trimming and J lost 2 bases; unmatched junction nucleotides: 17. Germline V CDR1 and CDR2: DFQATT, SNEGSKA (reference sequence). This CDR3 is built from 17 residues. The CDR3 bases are TGCAGTGCTGCCCAAGCCCCCGGACAGGGAAAGGCCTACGAGCAGTACTTC. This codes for CSAAQAPGQGKAYEQYF.

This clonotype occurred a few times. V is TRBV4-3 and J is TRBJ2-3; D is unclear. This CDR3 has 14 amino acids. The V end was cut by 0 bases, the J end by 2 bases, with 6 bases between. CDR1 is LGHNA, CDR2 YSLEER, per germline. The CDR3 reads CASSQELTTDTQYF. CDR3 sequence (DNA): TGCGCCAGCAGCCAAGAGCTAACCACAGATACGCAGTATTTT.

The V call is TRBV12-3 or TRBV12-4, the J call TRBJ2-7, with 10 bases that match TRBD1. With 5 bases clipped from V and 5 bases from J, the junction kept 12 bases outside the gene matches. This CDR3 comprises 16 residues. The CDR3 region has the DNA TGTGCCAGCAGTAGGGGTCCGGACAGGGGGTTGGACGAGCAGTACTTC. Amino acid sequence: CASSRGPDRGLDEQYF.

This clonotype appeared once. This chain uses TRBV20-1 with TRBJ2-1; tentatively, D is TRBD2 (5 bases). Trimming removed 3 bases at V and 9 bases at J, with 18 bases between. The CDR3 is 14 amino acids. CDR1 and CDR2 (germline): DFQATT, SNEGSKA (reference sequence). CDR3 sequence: CSARRLLVSVEQFF. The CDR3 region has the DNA TGCAGTGCTAGGCGGTTACTAGTGAGTGTTGAGCAGTTCTTC.